This passage covers 21 T cell receptor beta chains from one sample sequenced in a study of cytomegalovirus exposure and HLA in healthy donors. The PCR ran on 60 Vbeta and 13 Jbeta primers. The table came from immunoSEQ multiplex PCR; TCRdb's copy has only in-frame clones and leaves some out. The table has 120,000 to 150,000 clones, approximately 88% seen once; the top ten hold roughly 0.53%. Material for sequencing was PBMCs. These receptors all come from a woman aged 40 to 50 in good health and CMV-seronegative.

V and J are TRBV10-3 and TRBJ2-1; 9 nucleotides agree with TRBD1. Germline CDR1 and CDR2: ENHRY and SYGVKD. This CDR3 is built from 16 residues. Trimming at V came to 4 bases and at J to 3 bases, leaving 7 bases not matched to a gene. CDR3 DNA: TGTGCCATCAGTGGCCGGGACAGGGCCAACTACAATGAGCAGTTCTTC. It specifies CAISGRDRANYNEQFF.

The J gene is TRBJ2-5, the V gene TRBV11-3, with a weak D call TRBD2 (6 bases). Germline V CDR1 and CDR2: SGHNT, YENEEA. The length of the CDR3 is 15 residues. Deletions cut 5 bases from V and 2 bases from J, with 15 bases between. The CDR3 DNA sequence: TGTGCCAGCAGCCCAGCCGGAGGGCTACAAGAGACCCAGTACTTC. The encoded protein is CASSPAGGLQETQYF.

This chain links TRBV18 with TRBJ2-7; 9 bases are a match to TRBD2. The CDR3 runs to 15 residues. J gave up 1 base and V 2 bases, and 3 bases lay outside the gene matches. Germline-derived CDR1 and CDR2 are KGHSH and LQKENI. CDR3 DNA: TGTGCCAGCTCACCAGGTCTAGCGGGATCCTACGAGCAGTACTTC. Translation: CASSPGLAGSYEQYF.

This rearrangement joins TRBV13 to TRBJ2-6; 7 bases are shared with TRBD1. Germline V gene lookup returns CDR1 PRHDT and CDR2 FYEKMQ (reference sequence). The CDR3 is 16 amino acids. V lost 8 bases to trimming and J lost 0 bases; unmatched junction nucleotides: 7. The CDR3 here is CASGYRGSSGANVLTF. In DNA form, the CDR3 reads TGTGCCAGCGGCTACAGGGGAAGCTCTGGGGCCAACGTCCTGACTTTC.

This clone was found once. The V and J genes are TRBV27 and TRBJ2-3; 8 bases agree with TRBD2. The CDR3 is 17 amino acids. Germline-derived CDR1 and CDR2 are MNHEY and SMNVEV (reference sequence). Trimming took 6 bases from V and 0 from J; bases not matched to a gene: 11. CDR3 region: CASSRLLLAASTDTQYF. The CDR3 DNA sequence: TGTGCCAGCAGCAGATTACTACTAGCGGCTAGCACAGATACGCAGTATTTT.

This sequence joins TRBV4-1 and TRBJ2-7, with 11 nucleotides matching TRBD1. The CDR3 is 14 amino acids. The germline CDR1 and CDR2 sequences are MGHRA and YSYEKL. J was trimmed by 5 bases and V by 4 bases; bases with no gene match: 4. The CDR3 DNA reads as TGCGCCAGCAGCCTTAGGGGACAGGGGGACGAGCAGTACTTC. Translating it yields CASSLRGQGDEQYF.

The rearrangement links TRBV9 to TRBJ2-1; D is uncertain. Germline CDR1 SGDLS, CDR2 YYNGEE. There are 13 residues in the CDR3. V lost 3 bases and J 6 bases, leaving 10 bases between the germline ends. CDR3 coding DNA: TGTGCCAGCAGCGCCCCAAGCGCCAATGAGCAGTTCTTC. Its translation: CASSAPSANEQFF.

This clone was seen only a few times. V and J are TRBV7-6 and TRBJ2-7; D may be TRBD1 (6 bases). Trimming took off 0 bases at V and 2 bases at J, with 11 bases between the two ends. CDR3 length: 15 residues. The V gene's germline CDR1 is SGHVS and CDR2 FNYEAQ. The CDR3 sequence: CASSLASWGPYEQYF. The CDR3 DNA reads TGTGCCAGCAGCTTAGCGTCTTGGGGGCCCTACGAGCAGTACTTC.

The chain links TRBV5-1 to TRBJ2-1; 10 bases are shared with TRBD2. The V gene end was trimmed by 5 bases and the J gene end by 7 bases; junction bases not matched to a gene: 24. The CDR3 length is 20 residues. In germline, CDR1 is SGHRS, CDR2 YFSETQ. DNA for the CDR3: TGCGCCAGCAGTGAGATAGGAGGGTCGGGCATAGCGGGAGGTTATAATGAGCAGTTCTTC. This sequence encodes CASSEIGGSGIAGGYNEQFF.

The rearrangement links TRBV30 to TRBJ2-7; 7 bases align to TRBD1. This CDR3 is 13 amino acids long. V was clipped by 8 bases and J by 7 bases; unmatched bases: 14. Per the germline V gene, CDR1 is GTSNPN and CDR2 is SVGIG (reference sequence). The DNA of the CDR3 is TGTGCCAGCGCAGGGGGAGTTGTCACAGAGCAGTACTTC. It translates to CASAGGVVTEQYF.

The table lists this clone with a count of one. The V call is TRBV6-5, the J call TRBJ2-7; D not resolved. Germline V CDR1 and CDR2: MNHEY, SVGAGI. CDR3 length equals 13 residues. Trimming shortened V by 1 base and J by 6 bases, and 10 bases separated the two germline ends. As DNA, the CDR3 is TGTGCCAGCAGTTACTACGCAGGTGCCGAGCAGTACTTC. Translation gives CASSYYAGAEQYF.

The CDR3 region has the DNA TGCGCCAGCAGCTCCGTTCGCACAGATACGCAGTATTTT. It encodes CASSSVRTDTQYF. The V and J genes are TRBV5-1 and TRBJ2-3; D unclear. This CDR3 comprises 13 residues. CDR1 is SGHRS, CDR2 YFSETQ, per germline. V lost 3 bases and J lost 1, with 6 bases in between.

This sequence joins TRBV9 and TRBJ2-3; 10 nucleotides agree with TRBD1. In germline, CDR1 is SGDLS, CDR2 YYNGEE. V was pared by 1 base and J by 0 bases, with 2 bases of the junction left unmatched. The CDR3 sequence is 16 residues long. CDR3 sequence reads: CASSVMGQGSTDTQYF. The CDR3 DNA is TGTGCCAGCAGCGTAATGGGACAGGGGAGCACAGATACGCAGTATTTT.

The chain carries TRBV18 and TRBJ2-2; tentative D call: TRBD2 (5 bases). Germline CDR1 is KGHSH and CDR2 is LQKENI. The length of the CDR3 is 15 residues. V was trimmed by 4 bases and J by 5 bases, leaving 14 bases between them. The DNA of the CDR3 is TGTGCCAGCTCACTGAGGGAATCGATGACCGGGGAGCTGTTTTTT. This codes for CASSLRESMTGELFF.

This chain connects TRBV5-1 to TRBJ1-1; 7 nucleotides line up with TRBD1. Losses at the gene ends were 1 base for V and 4 bases for J; bases not matched to a gene: 7. Germline CDR1 SGHRS, CDR2 YFSETQ. This CDR3 is built from 15 residues. The CDR3 region has the DNA TGCGCCAGCAGCTTGATGGGACAGAGTGGCACTGAAGCTTTCTTT. This encodes CASSLMGQSGTEAFF.

DNA of the CDR3: TGTGCCAGCAGCTACCCGAGACAGGGGGATAACACCGGGGAGCTGTTTTTT. Translating gives CASSYPRQGDNTGELFF. V and J are TRBV13 and TRBJ2-2, with 9 bases fitting TRBD1. The V segment lost 4 bases and the J segment 2 bases; nucleotides outside the gene matches: 8. CDR3 size: 17 residues. Germline V gives CDR1 PRHDT, CDR2 FYEKMQ (reference sequence).

The chain couples TRBV6-4 to TRBJ2-2; TRBD2 aligns across 8 bases. There are 16 residues in the CDR3. V was clipped by 0 bases and J by 7 bases; unmatched bases: 7. Germline V gene data show CDR1 as MRHNA and CDR2 as SNTAGT. The CDR3 sequence is CASSDSPLAVSGELFF. CDR3 DNA sequence: TGTGCCAGCAGTGACTCTCCACTAGCGGTTAGCGGGGAGCTGTTTTTT.

The rearrangement joins TRBV5-1 to TRBJ2-2, with 12 positions matching TRBD2. This CDR3 has 18 amino acids. With 0 bases clipped from V and 5 bases from J, the junction kept 8 bases outside the gene matches. Germline CDR1 reads SGHRS; CDR2 reads YFSETQ. The CDR3 DNA reads as TGCGCCAGCAGCTTGGCCTCGACTAGCGGGAGTGAAACCGGGGAGCTGTTTTTT. Encoded protein: CASSLASTSGSETGELFF.

A word on this clone: Other DNA sequences in the same sample also yield this CDR3. The gene calls are TRBV5-1 and TRBJ2-7; D is perhaps TRBD2 (6 bases). V was trimmed by 3 bases and J by 0 bases, leaving 13 bases between them. This CDR3 has 15 amino acids. Germline lookup yields CDR1 SGHRS and CDR2 YFSETQ. CDR3 sequence: CASSSTGTSSYEQYF. CDR3 nucleotides: TGCGCCAGCAGCTCTACCGGGACTTCCTCCTACGAGCAGTACTTC.

This clone was found once. The rearrangement joins TRBV5-1 to TRBJ2-1, with TRBD2 identical over 9 bases. Germline CDR1 SGHRS, CDR2 YFSETQ. The CDR3 is made up of 17 amino acids. The V gene end was trimmed by 4 bases and the J gene end by 0 bases; junction bases not matched to a gene: 8. The CDR3 spells CASSLGLARSSYNEQFF. Here the CDR3 DNA reads TGCGCCAGCAGCCTTGGACTAGCGAGGAGCTCCTACAATGAGCAGTTCTTC.

The chain uses TRBV11-3 and TRBJ2-7; D may be TRBD1 (5 bases). This CDR3 is built from 14 residues. Per the germline V gene, CDR1 is SGHNT and CDR2 is YENEEA. The V end lost 1 base, the J end lost 0 bases, and 7 bases lay between the germline ends. CDR3 sequence: CASSLGQTSYEQYF. The CDR3 coding sequence is TGTGCCAGCAGCTTAGGACAGACCTCCTACGAGCAGTACTTC. Together with reference TRBV11-3 and TRBJ2-7, the CDR3 gives the full variable domain: EAGVVQSPRYKIIEKKQPVAFWCNPISGHNTLYWYLQNLGQGPELLIRYENEEAVDDSQLPKDRFSAERLKGVDSTLKIQPAELGDSAVYLCASSLGQTSYEQYFGPGTRLTVT.